The subject of this entry is one T cell receptor beta chain. Its cognate antigen is unknown. The data were taken from a study of response to subunit inactivated influenza vaccine. TCRdb analysed the RT-PCR reads with MiXCR anew, one entry per CDR3 protein. The table includes 450,000 to 550,000 distinct CDR3 sequences, roughly 27% detected once. Study-level points and caveats: The authors suggested that every seasonal influenza vaccination recruits few new T cells.

Germline V lookup: CDR1 SGHTA, CDR2 FQGNSA. The ends were cut back, 1 base at V and 9 bases at J, with 16 bases in the middle. The CDR3 covers 15 residues. This chain connects TRBV7-2 to TRBJ2-1; D is undetermined. The sequencing used CD4+ T cells sorted from PBMCs, collected around 5 days after vaccination. This TCR was sampled from a man aged 45-65 years who received an inactivated influenza vaccine. CDR3 in DNA: TGTGCCAGCAGCTTAGGTTCGGGCCGCACCAGTGAGCAGTTCTTC. Translating gives CASSLGSGRTSEQFF.